A selection of T cell receptor beta chains follows, all from one sample in a study of blood T cell repertoires in COVID-19. The protocol was immunoSEQ multiplex PCR, while the TCRdb copy is restricted to in-frame clones and leaves out a portion. The table has 30,000 or so clones, approximately 67% seen once; the top ten hold around 17%. Input material: peripheral blood. All receptors derive from a human donor in a cohort sampled during active COVID-19. Both conserved end residues are part of each CDR3. Each record gives: V gene, clone size, J gene, D gene, CDR3 DNA, CDR3 protein. D genes are given only for firm matches. The size of a clone is reported for some rows only, either as once, few or many, or as a class for expanded clones.

V gene: TRBV5-5
clone size: .
J gene: TRBJ1-6
D gene: .
CDR3 DNA: TGTGCCAGCAGCGGAGGCGGCAGCTATAATTCACCCCTCCACTTT
CDR3 protein: CASSGGGSYNSPLHF

V gene: TRBV11-2
clone size: .
J gene: TRBJ1-4
D gene: .
CDR3 DNA: TGTGCCAGCAGCTTATGGGGGGCTAATGAAAAACTGTTTTTT
CDR3 protein: CASSLWGANEKLFF

V gene: TRBV14
clone size: .
J gene: TRBJ2-7
D gene: .
CDR3 DNA: TGTGCCAGCAGCCTTCTAAGTCGTTACGAGCAGTACTTC
CDR3 protein: CASSLLSRYEQYF

V gene: TRBV7-2
clone size: .
J gene: TRBJ2-1
D gene: TRBD2
CDR3 DNA: TGTGCCAGCAGCAAAAGCGGGAGGTCCAATGAGCAGTTCTTC
CDR3 protein: CASSKSGRSNEQFF

V gene: TRBV10-2
clone size: few
J gene: TRBJ2-1
D gene: .
CDR3 DNA: TGCGCCAGCACCCTGGGGCCGGACCCCAACAATGAGCAGTTCTTC
CDR3 protein: CASTLGPDPNNEQFF

V gene: TRBV27
clone size: .
J gene: TRBJ2-1
D gene: TRBD1
CDR3 DNA: TGTGCCAGCAGGTCCGGGACAGGGGAGGGGTACAATGAGCAGTTCTTC
CDR3 protein: CASRSGTGEGYNEQFF

V gene: TRBV6-5
clone size: .
J gene: TRBJ1-4
D gene: TRBD1
CDR3 DNA: TGTGCCAGCAGACTCGGACAGGGTGTAAGTGAAAAACTGTTTTTT
CDR3 protein: CASRLGQGVSEKLFF

V gene: TRBV2
clone size: large
J gene: TRBJ2-1
D gene: .
CDR3 DNA: TGTGCCAGCAGGGACGAGCGGGTGTCCTCCTACAATGAGCAGTTCTTC
CDR3 protein: CASRDERVSSYNEQFF

V gene: TRBV30
clone size: .
J gene: TRBJ1-3
D gene: .
CDR3 DNA: TGTGCCTTACGGACACTCGCTGGGGGAAACACCATATATTTT
CDR3 protein: CALRTLAGGNTIYF

V gene: TRBV9
clone size: .
J gene: TRBJ2-1
D gene: .
CDR3 DNA: TGTGCCAGCAGCGTAGTAGCTAACTCCCCCTACAATGAGCAGTTCTTC
CDR3 protein: CASSVVANSPYNEQFF

V gene: TRBV5-1
clone size: .
J gene: TRBJ2-5
D gene: TRBD2
CDR3 DNA: TGCGCCAGCAGCCCCTTAGCGGGGAGAGAGACCCAGTACTTC
CDR3 protein: CASSPLAGRETQYF

V gene: TRBV11-3
clone size: few
J gene: TRBJ2-5
D gene: .
CDR3 DNA: TGTGCCAGCAGCCCGGGACTTCAGAGGGCCCAAGAGACCCAGTACTTC
CDR3 protein: CASSPGLQRAQETQYF

V gene: TRBV7-2
clone size: .
J gene: TRBJ1-1
D gene: .
CDR3 DNA: TGTGCCAGCAGCCCCCCAGGCAGGAGGGCTTTCTTT
CDR3 protein: CASSPPGRRAFF

V gene: TRBV7-2
clone size: .
J gene: TRBJ1-2
D gene: TRBD1
CDR3 DNA: TGTGCCAGCAGCCGTAATCGTGACAGGGCAAACTATGGCTACACCTTC
CDR3 protein: CASSRNRDRANYGYTF

V gene: TRBV27
clone size: .
J gene: TRBJ2-7
D gene: TRBD1
CDR3 DNA: TGTGCCAGCAGTTCACAGGGGGGACCCTCCTACGAGCAGTACTTC
CDR3 protein: CASSSQGGPSYEQYF

V gene: TRBV7-2
clone size: many
J gene: TRBJ2-1
D gene: TRBD2
CDR3 DNA: TGTGCCAGCAGCCTTAGAGGCGGGACTAGGGGCAATGAGCAGTTCTTC
CDR3 protein: CASSLRGGTRGNEQFF

V gene: TRBV6-5
clone size: .
J gene: TRBJ2-5
D gene: TRBD1
CDR3 DNA: TGTGCCAGCCGAGATACAGGGGGCGAAGAGACCCAGTACTTC
CDR3 protein: CASRDTGGEETQYF

V gene: TRBV5-1
clone size: .
J gene: TRBJ2-5
D gene: .
CDR3 DNA: TGCGCCAGCAGCCTGGACTGGCAAGAGACCCAGTACTTC
CDR3 protein: CASSLDWQETQYF

V gene: TRBV6-1
clone size: .
J gene: TRBJ2-3
D gene: .
CDR3 DNA: TGTGCCAGCAGTGAAGGATTAGCCGGAGATACGCAGTATTTT
CDR3 protein: CASSEGLAGDTQYF

V gene: TRBV18
clone size: once
J gene: TRBJ2-3
D gene: TRBD1
CDR3 DNA: TGTGCCAGCTCACCGACAGGGCGAGGAGATACGCAGTATTTT
CDR3 protein: CASSPTGRGDTQYF

V gene: TRBV11-3
clone size: many
J gene: TRBJ2-5
D gene: .
CDR3 DNA: TGTGCCAGCGAGGGGGTTCAACAAGAGACCCAGTACTTC
CDR3 protein: CASEGVQQETQYF

V gene: TRBV7-3
clone size: few
J gene: TRBJ2-6
D gene: TRBD1
CDR3 DNA: TGTGCCAGCGGTTGGGTGGGACAGGACACCTCTGGGGCCAACGTCCTGACTTTC
CDR3 protein: CASGWVGQDTSGANVLTF

V gene: TRBV7-9
clone size: .
J gene: TRBJ2-1
D gene: .
CDR3 DNA: TGTGCCAGCAGCTTAGAATTAGCCGGGGAGCGGTTCTTC
CDR3 protein: CASSLELAGERFF

V gene: TRBV10-3
clone size: .
J gene: TRBJ2-1
D gene: .
CDR3 DNA: TGTGCCACCAGCAGCGGGTACAATGAGCAGTTCTTC
CDR3 protein: CATSSGYNEQFF

V gene: TRBV4-3
clone size: .
J gene: TRBJ1-2
D gene: .
CDR3 DNA: TGCGCCAGCAGCCAAGATACGGGGGGCTACTATGGCTACACCTTC
CDR3 protein: CASSQDTGGYYGYTF

V gene: TRBV14
clone size: few
J gene: TRBJ1-1
D gene: TRBD1
CDR3 DNA: TGTGCCAGCAGAGACAGGGGGGACACTGAAGCTTTCTTT
CDR3 protein: CASRDRGDTEAFF

V gene: TRBV13
clone size: .
J gene: TRBJ1-3
D gene: .
CDR3 DNA: TGTGCCAGCAGCGCCAGCTTACAGGGCTCTAGAGGAAACACCATATATTTT
CDR3 protein: CASSASLQGSRGNTIYF

V gene: TRBV28
clone size: .
J gene: TRBJ2-7
D gene: TRBD1
CDR3 DNA: TGTGCCAGCAGTAAGACAGGGGGCGCGATCCACGAGCAGTACTTC
CDR3 protein: CASSKTGGAIHEQYF

V gene: TRBV27
clone size: .
J gene: TRBJ2-5
D gene: .
CDR3 DNA: TGTGCCAGCAGTTTATCCGGCGGTTTCGGGGGGCGCGGGGAGACCCAGTACTTC
CDR3 protein: CASSLSGGFGGRGETQYF

V gene: TRBV7-2
clone size: few
J gene: TRBJ1-4
D gene: .
CDR3 DNA: TGTGCCAGCAGCTTAATCAGGGGTGAAGGACTGTTTTTT
CDR3 protein: CASSLIRGEGLFF

V gene: TRBV7-9
clone size: .
J gene: TRBJ2-3
D gene: .
CDR3 DNA: TGTGCCAGCAGCTCTCTAGGACTGGACTCTAGCACAGATACGCAGTATTTT
CDR3 protein: CASSSLGLDSSTDTQYF

V gene: TRBV27
clone size: .
J gene: TRBJ1-5
D gene: .
CDR3 DNA: TGTGCCAGCAGGAAGTCACGGAATCAGCCCCAGCATTTT
CDR3 protein: CASRKSRNQPQHF

V gene: TRBV11-2
clone size: many
J gene: TRBJ2-1
D gene: TRBD2
CDR3 DNA: TGTGCCAGCAGCCAGACGGCGGGGGGGCAAAATGAGCAGTTCTTC
CDR3 protein: CASSQTAGGQNEQFF

V gene: TRBV14
clone size: .
J gene: TRBJ2-5
D gene: .
CDR3 DNA: TGTGCCAGCAGCCACAGGGGTGAGACCCAGTACTTC
CDR3 protein: CASSHRGETQYF

V gene: TRBV15
clone size: once
J gene: TRBJ2-7
D gene: .
CDR3 DNA: TGTGCCACCAGCAGAGAGTTGGGCGACTGGGACAACCCCTACGAGCAGTACTTC
CDR3 protein: CATSRELGDWDNPYEQYF

V gene: TRBV10-3
clone size: many
J gene: TRBJ1-1
D gene: TRBD1
CDR3 DNA: TGTGCCATCAGCCGGGACAGCCTTGAAGCTTTCTTT
CDR3 protein: CAISRDSLEAFF

V gene: TRBV6-5
clone size: few
J gene: TRBJ1-5
D gene: .
CDR3 DNA: TGTGCCAGCAGCCGACAGTACAATCAGCCCCAGCATTTT
CDR3 protein: CASSRQYNQPQHF

V gene: TRBV19
clone size: .
J gene: TRBJ1-6
D gene: TRBD1
CDR3 DNA: TGTGCCAGTAGTACCGGGACAGGGCAATTCATTTCACCCCTCCACTTT
CDR3 protein: CASSTGTGQFISPLHF

V gene: TRBV19
clone size: .
J gene: TRBJ2-2
D gene: .
CDR3 DNA: TGTGCCAGTAGTCAAGGGGGTGGCACCGGGGAGCTGTTTTTT
CDR3 protein: CASSQGGGTGELFF

V gene: TRBV4-3
clone size: .
J gene: TRBJ2-1
D gene: TRBD1
CDR3 DNA: TGCGCCAGCAGCCCCGGACAGGGGTGGTACAATGAGCAGTTCTTC
CDR3 protein: CASSPGQGWYNEQFF

V gene: TRBV19
clone size: .
J gene: TRBJ2-7
D gene: .
CDR3 DNA: TGTGCCAGTAGTATGGGGTGGGGGGTCGAGCAGTACTTC
CDR3 protein: CASSMGWGVEQYF

V gene: TRBV9
clone size: .
J gene: TRBJ2-5
D gene: TRBD1
CDR3 DNA: TGTGCCAGCAGCGTCGGGACAGGTCGAAGAGAGACCCAGTACTTC
CDR3 protein: CASSVGTGRRETQYF